This is a list of T cell receptor beta chains from one sample in a study of blood T cell repertoires in COVID-19. TCRdb's table, derived via immunoSEQ multiplex PCR, lists solely in-frame clones and lacks some. Of about 220,000 clones listed, approximately 80% are singletons. Input material: peripheral blood. The receptors shown here come from a man aged 30 to 39 with active or convalescent COVID-19. Both conserved end residues are trimmed from each CDR3.

cdr3_aa v_call
ASSLDRDNYGYT TRBV7-3
ASSDNFLGGYT TRBV3-1/TRBV3-2
ASSLLVQADTQY TRBV6-2/TRBV6-3
ASSLSGGTSTDTQY TRBV19
ASSPTSGGARTQY TRBV6-5
ATHSLQKNTEAF TRBV19
ASSSTSGRESEQF TRBV7-9
ASSPRAAQPQH TRBV18
ATSDVGQAGYT TRBV24-1
ASSFGRANEKLF TRBV27
ASSREFNEKLF TRBV2
ASSVEYSYQETQY TRBV9
ASSPLSEDTEAF TRBV18
ASSIDRGQGFGYHSPLH TRBV19
ATTSGVEQF TRBV24-1
ASSTKRDFGQAREKLF TRBV21-1
ASSPGTSGYNEQF TRBV7-3
ASSLVVGASGRNEQF TRBV7-2
ARSLARVTRYGYT TRBV5-3
ASSLQAGSEQY TRBV7-7